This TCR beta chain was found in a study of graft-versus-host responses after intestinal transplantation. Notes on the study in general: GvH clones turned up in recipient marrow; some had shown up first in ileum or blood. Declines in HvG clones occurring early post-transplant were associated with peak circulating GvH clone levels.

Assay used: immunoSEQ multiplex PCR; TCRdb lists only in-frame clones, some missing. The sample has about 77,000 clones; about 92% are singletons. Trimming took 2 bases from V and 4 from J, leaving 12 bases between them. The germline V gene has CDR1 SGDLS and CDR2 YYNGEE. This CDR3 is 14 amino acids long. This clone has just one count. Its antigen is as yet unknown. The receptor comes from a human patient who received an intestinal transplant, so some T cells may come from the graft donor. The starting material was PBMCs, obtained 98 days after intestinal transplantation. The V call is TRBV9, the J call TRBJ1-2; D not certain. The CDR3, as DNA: TGTGCCAGCAGCGTGGGAGAGGCCTTCTATGGCTACACCTTC. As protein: CASSVGEAFYGYTF.